These 24 T cell receptor beta chains were all obtained from the same sample, sequenced in a study of blood T cell repertoires in COVID-19. Assay: immunoSEQ multiplex PCR; the TCRdb copy retains only in-frame clones and omits some. Of approximately 210,000 clones listed, 82% are singletons. Sequences were obtained from PBMCs or T cells enriched from blood (not recorded which). These receptor sequences come from a woman aged 60-75 years who had recovered from COVID-19.

The V gene is TRBV12-3 or TRBV12-4, the J gene TRBJ1-1; a possible D gene is TRBD1 (6 bases). This CDR3 has 13 amino acids. Trimming removed 2 bases from V and 10 bases from J, with 14 bases in between. The CDR3 spells CASSLRNGGAAFF. The CDR3 DNA reads TGTGCCAGCAGTTTAAGGAACGGGGGGGCAGCTTTCTTT.

This clone has just one count. The V call is TRBV7-2, the J call TRBJ2-3, with 7 bases that match TRBD2. Germline V lookup: CDR1 SGHTA, CDR2 FQGNSA. V lost 5 bases to trimming and J lost 2 bases; unmatched junction nucleotides: 7. This CDR3 is built from 15 residues. Here the CDR3 reads CASSPGLGNTDTQYF. The CDR3 DNA is TGTGCCAGCAGCCCCGGACTAGGAAACACAGATACGCAGTATTTT.

This clone turned up a few times. The V and J genes are TRBV11-2 and TRBJ1-2; 8 bases match TRBD1. The germline CDR1 and CDR2 sequences are SGHAT and FQNNGV. CDR3 size: 14 residues. J gave up 3 bases and V 5 bases, and 5 bases lay outside the gene matches. The CDR3 is CASSGQGWDYGYTF. The CDR3 nucleotides are TGTGCCAGCAGCGGACAGGGATGGGACTATGGCTACACCTTC.

The chain employs TRBV27 and TRBJ2-3, with a weak D call TRBD2 (6 bases). The CDR3 is made up of 18 amino acids. Germline CDR1 MNHEY, CDR2 SMNVEV (reference sequence). Deletions cut 0 bases from V and 1 base from J, with 17 bases between. The CDR3 is CASSLSIRGASGTDTQYF. CDR3 DNA sequence: TGTGCCAGCAGTTTATCAATCCGGGGAGCTAGCGGCACAGATACGCAGTATTTT.

This rearrangement joins TRBV6-5 to TRBJ1-1, with TRBD1 as a possible D gene (6 bases). Trimming took off 4 bases at V and 1 base at J, with 16 bases between the two ends. Germline assignment: CDR1 MNHEY and CDR2 SVGAGI. This CDR3 is built from 16 residues. The CDR3 region is CASSLRTVAKNTEAFF. The DNA of the CDR3 is TGTGCCAGCAGTTTAAGGACAGTTGCTAAGAACACTGAAGCTTTCTTT.

The chain links TRBV5-1 to TRBJ2-7, with TRBD2 matching 12 bases. J lost 3 bases, V lost 5 bases, and 9 bases had no gene match. The CDR3 spans 16 residues. The V gene's germline CDR1 is SGHRS and CDR2 YFSETQ. The CDR3 nucleotides read TGCGCCAGCAGTTATGGACTAGCGGGACCTGACTACGAGCAGTACTTC. It yields the protein CASSYGLAGPDYEQYF.

This rearrangement joins TRBV3-1 (or the pseudogene TRBV3-2) to TRBJ2-7, with a weak D call TRBD2 (5 bases). This CDR3 comprises 14 residues. Germline assignment: CDR1 LGHDT and CDR2 YNNKEL (reference sequence). Trimming took 4 bases from V and 4 from J, leaving 14 bases between them. As DNA, the CDR3 is TGTGCCAGCAGCCCCGGGATAGGCCCTTACGAGCAGTACTTC. Translating gives CASSPGIGPYEQYF.

V gene TRBV7-6 combines with J gene TRBJ2-1, with 14 nucleotides matching TRBD2. The trim removed 2 bases at V and 10 bases at J, leaving 7 bases unmatched. Germline-derived CDR1 and CDR2 are SGHVS and FNYEAQ. The CDR3 runs to 16 residues. CDR3 sequence reads: CASSLIARLAGGEQFF. DNA for the CDR3: TGTGCCAGCAGCTTAATAGCGAGACTAGCGGGGGGGGAGCAGTTCTTC.

The chain joins TRBV5-6 to TRBJ2-7, with TRBD1 identical over 9 bases. Trimming at V came to 4 bases and at J to 2 bases, leaving 7 bases not matched to a gene. This CDR3 has 15 amino acids. Germline CDR1 and CDR2: SGHDT and YYEEEE. Written as DNA, the CDR3 is TGTGCCAGCAGCCCGGACAGGGGATTTGCCTACGAGCAGTACTTC. This translates into CASSPDRGFAYEQYF.

The CDR3 DNA reads as TGTGCCAGCAGTTACACTAGCGGGAGGACGGGGGAGCTGTTTTTT. Translated, it gives CASSYTSGRTGELFF. This chain connects TRBV6-5 to TRBJ2-2, with 12 bases matching TRBD2. The CDR3 is 15 amino acids. V shed 2 bases, J shed 8 bases, and the junction held 3 bases outside the gene matches. Germline lookup yields CDR1 MNHEY and CDR2 SVGAGI.

The chain joins TRBV6-5 to TRBJ2-7; tentatively, D is TRBD2 (6 bases). The germline V gene has CDR1 MNHEY and CDR2 SVGAGI. The CDR3 runs to 14 residues. Trimming left V 5 bases short and J 5 bases short, with 16 bases between. CDR3 sequence: CASSTWESGDEQYF. The DNA for the CDR3 is TGTGCCAGCAGTACCTGGGAGTCGGGGGACGAGCAGTACTTC.

The sample holds a few counts of this clone. This sequence joins TRBV2 and TRBJ1-4; 7 nucleotides align to TRBD1. CDR3 size: 15 residues. Germline V gives CDR1 SNHLY, CDR2 FYNNEI. Trimming cost V 6 bases and J 7 bases; bases outside gene matches: 11. The CDR3 region is CASRDPTGLLEKLFF. CDR3 DNA: TGTGCCAGCAGAGACCCGACAGGGCTTCTTGAAAAACTGTTTTTT.

The chain combines TRBV7-9 with TRBJ1-4; D call uncertain. V dropped 5 bases and J dropped 7 bases, with 17 bases sitting between them. CDR1 is SEHNR, CDR2 FQNEAQ, per germline (reference sequence). This CDR3 contains 15 residues. CDR3 loop: CASSDSPVSGEKLFF. The CDR3 DNA reads TGTGCCAGCAGCGATAGCCCAGTGAGTGGTGAAAAACTGTTTTTT. Together with reference TRBV7-9 and TRBJ1-4, the CDR3 gives the full variable domain: DTGVSQNPRHKITKRGQNVTFRCDPISEHNRLYWYRQTLGQGPEFLTYFQNEAQLEKSRLLSDRFSAERPKGSFSTLEIQRTEQGDSAMYLCASSDSPVSGEKLFFGSGTQLSVL.

This chain links TRBV6-1 with TRBJ1-5; the match to TRBD1 covers 7 bases. The junction had 5 bases not matched to a gene; V was cut back by 3 bases and J by 3 bases. CDR1 is MNHNS and CDR2 is SASEGT in the germline V gene. The CDR3 is made up of 15 amino acids. In DNA form, the CDR3 reads TGTGCCAGCAGTGAGAGGACAGGCTACAATCAGCCCCAGCATTTT. It yields the protein CASSERTGYNQPQHF.

The rearrangement uses TRBV5-4 and TRBJ2-2; weak D call: TRBD1 (6 bases). Trimming removed 0 bases at V and 1 base at J, with 7 bases between. CDR1 SGHNT and CDR2 YYREEE come from the germline V gene (reference sequence). The CDR3 length is 15 residues. This chain's CDR3 is CASSLAGQNTGELFF. In nucleotides, the CDR3 is TGTGCCAGCAGCTTGGCGGGACAGAACACCGGGGAGCTGTTTTTT. The variable domain in full, with the rest retrieved from reference TRBV5-4 and TRBJ2-2, is ETGVTQSPTHLIKTRGQQVTLRCSSQSGHNTVSWYQQALGQGPQFIFQYYREEENGRGNFPPRFSGLQFPNYSSELNVNALELDDSALYLCASSLAGQNTGELFFGEGSRLTVL.

The chain joins TRBV20-1 to TRBJ1-2; D remains unclear. The CDR3 totals 13 residues. Germline CDR1 reads DFQATT; CDR2 reads SNEGSKA (reference sequence). The ends were cut back, 3 bases at V and 4 bases at J, with 12 bases in the middle. This chain's CDR3 is CSASEPASYGYTF. The CDR3 coding sequence is TGCAGTGCTAGTGAGCCCGCGTCCTATGGCTACACCTTC.

This clone showed up just a few times. The chain has TRBV7-2 and TRBJ1-5; D is perhaps TRBD1 (5 bases). The length of the CDR3 is 16 residues. Germline CDR1 SGHTA, CDR2 FQGNSA. Trimming left V 2 bases short and J 1 base short, with 12 bases between. In DNA form, the CDR3 reads TGTGCCAGCAGCTTAACACCGCGGGGGAGCAATCAGCCCCAGCATTTT. It translates to CASSLTPRGSNQPQHF.

As regards this clone: One end of the junction fails to match germline, which may point to a read error. The rearrangement joins TRBV12-3 or TRBV12-4 to TRBJ2-2, with 9 positions matching TRBD1. The CDR3 spans 12 residues. CDR3 bases: TGTGCCAGCAGCCCCGACAGGGGGGGGCTGTTTTTT. Translation gives CASSPDRGGLFF.

V is TRBV19 and J is TRBJ2-1; tentatively, D is TRBD2 (5 bases). V lost 1 base, J lost 3 bases, and 10 bases lay in between. The CDR3 has 15 amino acids. Germline CDR1 is LNHDA and CDR2 is SQIVND (reference sequence). CDR3 region: CASSIAARGYNEQFF. Written as DNA, the CDR3 is TGTGCCAGTAGTATAGCGGCACGGGGCTACAATGAGCAGTTCTTC.

The chain is built from TRBV7-3 and TRBJ1-1; D is uncertain. V was pared by 6 bases and J by 1 base, with 9 bases between. Germline V lookup: CDR1 SGHTA, CDR2 FQGTGA. This CDR3 has 13 amino acids. CDR3 region: CASRLTRNTEAFF. CDR3 bases: TGTGCCAGCAGGTTGACAAGGAACACTGAAGCTTTCTTT.

This sequence joins TRBV19 and TRBJ1-5, with a weak D call TRBD1 (6 bases). Trimming took 5 bases from V and 5 from J, leaving 10 bases between them. Germline loops: CDR1 LNHDA, CDR2 SQIVND (reference sequence). This CDR3 has 13 amino acids. This chain's CDR3 is CASSVQGYQPQHF. The CDR3 DNA sequence: TGTGCCAGTAGTGTACAGGGTTATCAGCCCCAGCATTTT. The complete variable domain, with remaining parts taken from reference TRBV19 and TRBJ1-5, reads DGGITQSPKYLFRKEGQNVTLSCEQNLNHDAMYWYRQDPGQGLRLIYYSQIVNDFQKGDIAEGYSVSREKKESFPLTVTSAQKNPTAFYLCASSVQGYQPQHFGDGTRLSIL.

The CDR3 sequence is CASSLGVKGRTEAFF. CDR3 sequence (DNA): TGTGCCAGCAGTTTAGGGGTGAAGGGGAGGACTGAAGCTTTCTTT. The V and J genes are TRBV27 and TRBJ1-1; TRBD1 might be the D (5 bases). CDR1 and CDR2 from the germline V gene are MNHEY and SMNVEV (reference sequence). There are 15 residues in the CDR3. Between the trimmed V and J ends, which lost 2 bases and 5 bases, there was a span of 15 bases.

The V and J genes are TRBV4-3 and TRBJ2-1, with D perhaps TRBD2 (5 bases). Trimming removed 3 bases at V and 2 bases at J, with 17 bases between. Looked up from germline, CDR1 is LGHNA and CDR2 is YSLEER. There are 17 residues in the CDR3. The CDR3 nucleotides read TGCGCCAGCAGCCAGGCGCAGTCGGGGTGGACCTACAATGAGCAGTTCTTC. It encodes CASSQAQSGWTYNEQFF.

The rearrangement joins TRBV6-1 to TRBJ1-1; 9 nucleotides align to TRBD1. The CDR3 totals 14 residues. The J segment lost 5 bases and the V segment lost 6 bases, leaving 7 bases of the junction unmatched. CDR1 and CDR2 from the germline V gene are MNHNS and SASEGT. The CDR3, as DNA: TGTGCCAGCAGGGAACAGGGGGCGATTACTGAAGCTTTCTTT. Encoded protein: CASREQGAITEAFF.